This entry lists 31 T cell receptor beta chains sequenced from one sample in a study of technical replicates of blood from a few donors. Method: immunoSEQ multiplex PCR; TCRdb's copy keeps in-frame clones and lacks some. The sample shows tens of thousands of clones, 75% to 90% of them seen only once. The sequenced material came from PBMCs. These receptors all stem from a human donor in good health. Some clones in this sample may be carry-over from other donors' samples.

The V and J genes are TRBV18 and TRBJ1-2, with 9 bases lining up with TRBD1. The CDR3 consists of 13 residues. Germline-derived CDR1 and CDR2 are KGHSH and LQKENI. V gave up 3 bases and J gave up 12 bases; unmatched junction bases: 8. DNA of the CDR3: TGTGCCAGCTCACCCACCGGACAGGGGTGGAACACCTTC. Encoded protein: CASSPTGQGWNTF. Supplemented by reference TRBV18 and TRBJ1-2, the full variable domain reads NAGVMQNPRHLVRRRGQEARLRCSPMKGHSHVYWYRQLPEEGLKFMVYLQKENIIDESGMPKERFSAEFPKEGPSILRIQQVVRGDSAAYFCASSPTGQGWNTFGSGTRLTVV.

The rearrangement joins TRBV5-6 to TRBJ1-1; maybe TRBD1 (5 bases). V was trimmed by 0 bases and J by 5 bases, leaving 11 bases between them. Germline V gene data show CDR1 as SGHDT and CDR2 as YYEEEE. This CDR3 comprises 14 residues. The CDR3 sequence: CASSLEGRATEAFF. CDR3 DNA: TGTGCCAGCAGCTTGGAGGGCAGGGCGACTGAAGCTTTCTTT.

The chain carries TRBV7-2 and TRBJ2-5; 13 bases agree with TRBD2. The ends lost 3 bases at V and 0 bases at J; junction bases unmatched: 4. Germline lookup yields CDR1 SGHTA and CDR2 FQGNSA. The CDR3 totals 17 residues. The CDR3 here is CASSLAGLAGYQETQYF. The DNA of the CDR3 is TGTGCCAGCAGCTTGGCGGGACTAGCGGGGTACCAAGAGACCCAGTACTTC. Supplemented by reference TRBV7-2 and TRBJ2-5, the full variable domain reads GAGVSQSPSNKVTEKGKDVELRCDPISGHTALYWYRQSLGQGLEFLIYFQGNSAPDKSGLPSDRFSAERTGGSVSTLTIQRTQQEDSAVYLCASSLAGLAGYQETQYFGPGTRLLVL.

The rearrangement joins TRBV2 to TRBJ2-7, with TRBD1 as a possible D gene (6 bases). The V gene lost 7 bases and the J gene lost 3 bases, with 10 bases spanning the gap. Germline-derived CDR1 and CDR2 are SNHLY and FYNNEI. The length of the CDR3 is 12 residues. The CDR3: CASNRQDYEQYF. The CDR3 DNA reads TGTGCCAGCAACCGACAGGACTACGAGCAGTACTTC.

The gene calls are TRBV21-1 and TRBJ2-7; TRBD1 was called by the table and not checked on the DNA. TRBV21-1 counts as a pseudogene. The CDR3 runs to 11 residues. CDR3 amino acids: CRGRGQWEQYF. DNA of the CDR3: TGTCGAGGCAGGGGGCAGTGGGAGCAGTACTTC.

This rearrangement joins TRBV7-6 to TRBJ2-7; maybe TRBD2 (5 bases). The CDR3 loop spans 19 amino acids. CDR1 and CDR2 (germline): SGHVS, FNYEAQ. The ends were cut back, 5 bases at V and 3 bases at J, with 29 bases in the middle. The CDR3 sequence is CASSLQAVPLDGKFYEQYF. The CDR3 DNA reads TGTGCCAGCAGCCTCCAAGCCGTACCGCTAGACGGGAAGTTCTACGAGCAGTACTTC.

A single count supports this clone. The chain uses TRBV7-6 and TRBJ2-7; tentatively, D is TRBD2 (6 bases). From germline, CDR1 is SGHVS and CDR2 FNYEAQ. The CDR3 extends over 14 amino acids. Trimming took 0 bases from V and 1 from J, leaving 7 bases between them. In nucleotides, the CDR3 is TGTGCCAGCAGCTTAGCGGAGGGATCCTACGAGCAGTACTTC. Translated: CASSLAEGSYEQYF.

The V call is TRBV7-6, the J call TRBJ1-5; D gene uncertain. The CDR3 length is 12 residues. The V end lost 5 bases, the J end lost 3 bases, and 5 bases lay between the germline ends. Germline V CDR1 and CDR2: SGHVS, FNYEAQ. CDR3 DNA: TGTGCCAGCAGCAAACTCAATCAGCCCCAGCATTTT. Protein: CASSKLNQPQHF.

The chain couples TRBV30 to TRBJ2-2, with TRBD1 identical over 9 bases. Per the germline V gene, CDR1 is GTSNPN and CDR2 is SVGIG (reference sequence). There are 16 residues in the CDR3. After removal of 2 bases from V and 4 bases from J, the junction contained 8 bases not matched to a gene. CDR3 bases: TGTGCCTGGAGTTTATACAGGGGGCTGGGCACCGGGGAGCTGTTTTTT. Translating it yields CAWSLYRGLGTGELFF.

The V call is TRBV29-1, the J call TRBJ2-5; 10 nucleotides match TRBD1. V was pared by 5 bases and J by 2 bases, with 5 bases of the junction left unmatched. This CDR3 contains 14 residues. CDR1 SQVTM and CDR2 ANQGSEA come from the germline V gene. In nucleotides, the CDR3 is TGCAGCGTTTCGGACAGGGGGGAACAAGAGACCCAGTACTTC. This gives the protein CSVSDRGEQETQYF.

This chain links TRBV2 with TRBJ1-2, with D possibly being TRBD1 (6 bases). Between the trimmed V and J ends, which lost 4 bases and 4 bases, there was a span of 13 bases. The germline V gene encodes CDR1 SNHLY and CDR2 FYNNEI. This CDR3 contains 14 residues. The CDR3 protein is CASSGTQGVYGYTF. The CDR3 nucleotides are TGTGCCAGCAGTGGGACACAGGGCGTCTATGGCTACACCTTC.

CDR3 bases: TGTGCCAGCAGCCGCCAGCAGGGTCAGCCCCAGCATTTT. It yields the protein CASSRQQGQPQHF. V gene TRBV4-2 combines with J gene TRBJ1-5; D is perhaps TRBD1 (5 bases). CDR3 length: 13 residues. The germline V gene has CDR1 LGHNA and CDR2 YNFKEQ. With 4 bases removed from V and 6 bases from J, the gap between germline ends came to 10 bases.

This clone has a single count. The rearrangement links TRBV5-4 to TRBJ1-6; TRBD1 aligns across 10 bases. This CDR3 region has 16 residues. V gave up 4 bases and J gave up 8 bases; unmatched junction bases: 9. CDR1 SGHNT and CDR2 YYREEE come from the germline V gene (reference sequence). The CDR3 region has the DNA TGTGCCAGCAGCGGGGACAGGGGACGGTTTCATTCACCCCTCCACTTT. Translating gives CASSGDRGRFHSPLHF.

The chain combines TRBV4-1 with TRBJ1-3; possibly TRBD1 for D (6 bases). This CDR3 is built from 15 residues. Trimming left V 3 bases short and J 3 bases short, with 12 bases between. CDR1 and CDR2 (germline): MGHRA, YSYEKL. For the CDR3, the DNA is TGCGCCAGCAGCCATGAGGACAGATATGGAAACACCATATATTTT. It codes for CASSHEDRYGNTIYF.

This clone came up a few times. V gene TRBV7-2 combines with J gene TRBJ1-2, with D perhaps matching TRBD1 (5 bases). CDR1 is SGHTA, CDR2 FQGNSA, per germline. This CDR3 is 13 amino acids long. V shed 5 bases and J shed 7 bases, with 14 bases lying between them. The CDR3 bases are TGTGCCAGCAGCCCCGCAAGGGGCCGTGGCTACACCTTC. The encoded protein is CASSPARGRGYTF.

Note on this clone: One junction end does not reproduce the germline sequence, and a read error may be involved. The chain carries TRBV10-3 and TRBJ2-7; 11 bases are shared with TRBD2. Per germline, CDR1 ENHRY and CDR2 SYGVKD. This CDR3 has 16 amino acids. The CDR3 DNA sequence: TGTGCCCTCAGGGGGGAGACTAGCGGGGATAGCTACGAGCAGTACTTC. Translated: CALRGETSGDSYEQYF.

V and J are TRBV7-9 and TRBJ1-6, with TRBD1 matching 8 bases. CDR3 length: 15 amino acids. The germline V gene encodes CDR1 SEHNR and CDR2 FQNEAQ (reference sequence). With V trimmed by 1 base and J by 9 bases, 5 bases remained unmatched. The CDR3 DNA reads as TGTGCCAGCAGCTTAGGTCAGGGGGCCTTTTCACCCCTCCACTTT. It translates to CASSLGQGAFSPLHF.

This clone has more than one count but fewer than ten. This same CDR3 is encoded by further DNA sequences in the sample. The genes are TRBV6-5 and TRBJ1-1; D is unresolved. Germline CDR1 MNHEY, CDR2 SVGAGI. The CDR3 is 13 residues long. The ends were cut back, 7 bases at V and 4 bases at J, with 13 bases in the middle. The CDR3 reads CASTRGGSTEAFF. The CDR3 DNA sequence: TGTGCCAGCACCCGGGGAGGGTCCACTGAAGCTTTCTTT.

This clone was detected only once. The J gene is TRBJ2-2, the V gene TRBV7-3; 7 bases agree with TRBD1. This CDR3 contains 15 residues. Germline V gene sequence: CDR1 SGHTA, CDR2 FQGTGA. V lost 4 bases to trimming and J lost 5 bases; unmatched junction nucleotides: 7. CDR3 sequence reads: CASSSTGAGTGELFF. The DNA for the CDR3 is TGTGCCAGCAGCTCCACAGGGGCCGGGACCGGGGAGCTGTTTTTT. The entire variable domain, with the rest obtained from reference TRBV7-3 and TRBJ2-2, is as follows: GAGVSQTPSNKVTEKGKYVELRCDPISGHTALYWYRQSLGQGPEFLIYFQGTGAADDSGLPNDRFFAVRPEGSVSTLKIQRTERGDSAVYLCASSSTGAGTGELFFGEGSRLTVL.

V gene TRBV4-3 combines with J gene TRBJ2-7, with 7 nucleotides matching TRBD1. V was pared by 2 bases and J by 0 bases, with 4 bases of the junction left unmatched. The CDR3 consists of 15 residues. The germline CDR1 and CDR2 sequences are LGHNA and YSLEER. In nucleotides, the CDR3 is TGCGCCAGCAGCCAACCGACAGGGTTCTCCTACGAGCAGTACTTC. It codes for CASSQPTGFSYEQYF.

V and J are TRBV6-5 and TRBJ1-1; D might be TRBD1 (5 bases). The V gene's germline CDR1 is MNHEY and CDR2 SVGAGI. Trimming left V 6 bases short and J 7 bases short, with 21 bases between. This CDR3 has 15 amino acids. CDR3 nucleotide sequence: TGTGCCAGCAGCCTGACTGGGGGGGGAACCTTTGAAGCTTTCTTT. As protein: CASSLTGGGTFEAFF.

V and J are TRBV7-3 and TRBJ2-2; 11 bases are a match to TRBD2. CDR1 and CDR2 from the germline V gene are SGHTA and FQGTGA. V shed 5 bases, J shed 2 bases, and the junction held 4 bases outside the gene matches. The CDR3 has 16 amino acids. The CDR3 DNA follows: TGTGCCAGCAGCCATGGGACTAGCGGTAACACCGGGGAGCTGTTTTTT. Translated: CASSHGTSGNTGELFF.

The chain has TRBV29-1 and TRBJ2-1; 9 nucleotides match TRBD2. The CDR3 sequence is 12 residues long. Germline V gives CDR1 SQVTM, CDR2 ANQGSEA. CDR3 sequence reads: CARTSEDNEQFF. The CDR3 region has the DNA TGCGCCAGGACTAGCGAGGACAATGAGCAGTTCTTC.

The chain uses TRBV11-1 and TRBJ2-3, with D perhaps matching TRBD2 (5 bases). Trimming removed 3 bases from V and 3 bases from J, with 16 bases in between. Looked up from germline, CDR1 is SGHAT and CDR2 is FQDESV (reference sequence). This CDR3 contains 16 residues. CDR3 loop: CASSLLARGGTDTQYF. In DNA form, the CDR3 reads TGTGCCAGCAGCTTGCTGGCCCGCGGAGGAACAGATACGCAGTATTTT.

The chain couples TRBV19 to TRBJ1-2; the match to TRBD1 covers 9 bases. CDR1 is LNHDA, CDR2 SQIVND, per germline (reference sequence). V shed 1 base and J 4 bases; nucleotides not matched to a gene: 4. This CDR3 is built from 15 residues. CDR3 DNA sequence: TGTGCCAGTAGTATAGGGACAGGGGCCCTCTATGGCTACACCTTC. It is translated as CASSIGTGALYGYTF.

The CDR3 DNA reads TGCGCCAGCAGCTTGCATCCCCCTAGCGGCGTCAATGAGCAGTTCTTC. It translates to CASSLHPPSGVNEQFF. The chain uses TRBV5-1 and TRBJ2-1; 7 bases fit TRBD2. Germline CDR1 and CDR2: SGHRS and YFSETQ. This CDR3 spans 16 amino acids. Trimming took 1 base from V and 6 from J; bases not matched to a gene: 10.

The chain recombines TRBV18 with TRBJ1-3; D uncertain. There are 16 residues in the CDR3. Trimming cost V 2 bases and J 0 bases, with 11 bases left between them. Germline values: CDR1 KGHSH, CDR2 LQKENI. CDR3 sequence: CASSPSGVASGNTIYF. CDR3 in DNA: TGTGCCAGCTCACCATCCGGAGTTGCCTCTGGAAACACCATATATTTT.

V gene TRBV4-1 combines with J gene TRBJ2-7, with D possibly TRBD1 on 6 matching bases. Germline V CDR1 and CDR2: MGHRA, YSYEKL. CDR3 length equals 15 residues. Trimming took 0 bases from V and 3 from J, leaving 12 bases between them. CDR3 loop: CASSQEQGMNYEQYF. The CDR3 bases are TGCGCCAGCAGCCAAGAACAGGGTATGAACTACGAGCAGTACTTC.

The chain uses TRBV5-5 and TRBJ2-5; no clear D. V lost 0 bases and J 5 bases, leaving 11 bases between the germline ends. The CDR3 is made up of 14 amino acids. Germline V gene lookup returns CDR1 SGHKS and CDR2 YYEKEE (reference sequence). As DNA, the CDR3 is TGTGCCAGCAGCTTGGGTGTCCTCGCGGAGACCCAGTACTTC. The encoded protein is CASSLGVLAETQYF.

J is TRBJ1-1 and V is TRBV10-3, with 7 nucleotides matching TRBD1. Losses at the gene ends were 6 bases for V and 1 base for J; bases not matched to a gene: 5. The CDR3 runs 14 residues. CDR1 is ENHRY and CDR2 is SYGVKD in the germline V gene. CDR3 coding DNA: TGTGCCATCAGACGGGACAGCTCGAACACTGAAGCTTTCTTT. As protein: CAIRRDSSNTEAFF.

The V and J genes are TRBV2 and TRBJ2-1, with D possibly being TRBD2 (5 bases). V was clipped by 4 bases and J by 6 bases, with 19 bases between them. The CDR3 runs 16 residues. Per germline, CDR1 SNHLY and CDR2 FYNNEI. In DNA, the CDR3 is TGTGCCAGCAGTGCCCACCAACCTGGGAGATCCAATGAGCAGTTCTTC. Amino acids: CASSAHQPGRSNEQFF.